The sequence of this T cell receptor beta chain was determined in a study of a mutant IDH1 vaccine in newly diagnosed glioma. Turning to the study itself: It was radiotherapy, temozolomide, or both that patients received previously, with most receiving both.

Sequencing used immunoSEQ multiplex PCR; TCRdb keeps in-frame clones, though not all of them. The data contain 70,000 to 90,000 clones, roughly nine tenths of them singletons. A word on this clone: Its antigen is still unknown.

Noted time point: week 5, during vaccination. The content of each vaccine dose was 300 ug of mutant IDH1 20-mer peptide, and topical imiquimod accompanied it. Germline CDR1 SGHNT, CDR2 YENEEA. V was cut by 3 bases and J by 9 bases, with 9 bases left in between. The CDR3 covers 12 residues. Study-level points and caveats: Pseudoprogression appears to have had no connection to changes in top peripheral T cell clonotypes.

The V call is TRBV11-3, the J call TRBJ2-1, with D perhaps TRBD2 (6 bases). Material: PBMCs, obtained from a glioma patient whose treatment included an IDH1 peptide vaccine. The clonotype originates from a woman aged 45 to 65 with glioma. The CDR3 DNA is TGTGCCAGCAGCTTGGTGGGAGGTGAGCAGTTCTTC. Its protein product is CASSLVGGEQFF. Using reference TRBV11-3 and TRBJ2-1 for the parts outside the CDR3, the full variable domain is EAGVVQSPRYKIIEKKQPVAFWCNPISGHNTLYWYLQNLGQGPELLIRYENEEAVDDSQLPKDRFSAERLKGVDSTLKIQPAELGDSAVYLCASSLVGGEQFFGPGTRLTVL.